These 5 T cell receptor beta chains share one sample of origin, sequenced in a study of blood T cells in healthy people across ages (dated by TCRdb to between 2014 and 2017). The protocol used for the library was 5' RACE. The run used an Illumina HiSeq 2500. A second PCR of about 7 to 12 cycles was performed with a sample-barcoded 5' primer and a J-beta primer mix. Clones were called with MiXCR by TCRdb after fastp trimmed the public reads at Q25, and only in-frame beta chains were retained. Every CDR3 protein is listed once, alongside the most common genes and DNA of its rows. The sample has 750,000 to 1,000,000 distinct CDR3 sequences on record, 25% to 35% of them singletons. The top ten clones comprise roughly a tenth of the sample. The sample also formed part of further work on T cells of mothers and their children.

Sequencing input: blood. The receptors originated from a woman aged 40 to 50 in good health.

This chain links TRBV14 with TRBJ2-5; 9 bases are shared with TRBD2. Germline CDR1 SGHDN, CDR2 FVKESK. CDR3 length: 17 residues. V lost 0 bases and J lost 1; bases outside the gene matches: 6. Written as DNA, the CDR3 is TGTGCCAGCAGCCAAGATTGGGCTAGCGGGGCCCAAGAGACCCAGTACTTC. Translation gives CASSQDWASGAQETQYF. Based on the CDR3 plus reference TRBV14 and TRBJ2-5, the full variable domain is EAGVTQFPSHSVIEKGQTVTLRCDPISGHDNLYWYRRVMGKEIKFLLHFVKESKQDESGMPNNRFLAERTGGTYSTLKVQPAELEDSGVYFCASSQDWASGAQETQYFGPGTRLLVL.

This clonotype was counted only a few times. The junction departs from germline at one end; a sequencing error may be responsible. This sequence joins TRBV7-2 and TRBJ1-5; weak D call: TRBD1 (5 bases). CDR3 length: 13 residues. Germline values: CDR1 SGHTA, CDR2 FQGNSA. CDR3 in DNA: TGTGCCAGCAGCTCGGCAGGGAATCGGCCCCAGCATTTT. Amino acids: CASSSAGNRPQHF.

This chain connects TRBV30 to TRBJ1-6; D not resolved. Trimming pared 5 bases from V and 5 bases from J, leaving 16 bases between. This CDR3 comprises 15 residues. The V gene's germline CDR1 is GTSNPN and CDR2 SVGIG (reference sequence). This CDR3 is CAWGGSPKHNSPLHF. The DNA for the CDR3 is TGTGCCTGGGGAGGGTCCCCTAAACATAATTCACCCCTCCACTTT.

The rearrangement links TRBV5-1 to TRBJ1-1; 9 bases map to TRBD1. With V trimmed by 5 bases and J by 4 bases, 9 bases remained unmatched. There are 15 residues in the CDR3. Germline lookup yields CDR1 SGHRS and CDR2 YFSETQ. The CDR3 reads CASRLGTGSSTEAFF. In DNA, the CDR3 is TGCGCCAGCAGACTCGGGACAGGGTCGAGCACTGAAGCTTTCTTT. The complete variable domain, with remaining parts taken from reference TRBV5-1 and TRBJ1-1, reads KAGVTQTPRYLIKTRGQQVTLSCSPISGHRSVSWYQQTPGQGLQFLFEYFSETQRNKGNFPGRFSGRQFSNSRSEMNVSTLELGDSALYLCASRLGTGSSTEAFFGQGTRLTVV.

The chain's CDR3 is CASNPVVDTEAFF. CDR3 DNA sequence: TGTGCCAGCAACCCGGTAGTCGACACTGAAGCTTTCTTT. This chain uses TRBV6-1 with TRBJ1-1; D remains ambiguous. The germline CDR1 and CDR2 sequences are MNHNS and SASEGT. V lost 7 bases to trimming and J lost 3 bases, with 12 bases between them. The CDR3 runs to 13 residues.